This is a list of T cell receptor beta chains from one sample in a study of blood T cell repertoires in COVID-19. TCRdb's table, derived via immunoSEQ multiplex PCR, lists solely in-frame clones and lacks some. The sample includes over 70,000 clones, 75% to 95% of them seen just once. The sequencing sample was made of peripheral blood. These receptors were collected from a human donor with active COVID-19. The donor label of this sample is uncertain. The CDR3 runs from the conserved cysteine through the conserved F or W. The D gene is left open where the match is weak. Clone size is not always given. Where it is, it says once, few, many or a class for expanded clones.

>-|TRBV7-2|-|TRBJ2-7
CASSLGQDYEQYF
TGTGCCAGCAGCTTAGGTCAGGACTACGAGCAGTACTTC
>-|TRBV5-4|TRBD1|TRBJ2-5
CASSLATGVGETQYF
TGTGCCAGCAGCTTGGCAACAGGGGTTGGGGAGACCCAGTACTTC
>-|TRBV7-7|TRBD2|TRBJ2-5
CASSLERGGLRETQYF
TGTGCCAGCAGCTTAGAACGGGGGGGCCTCAGGGAGACCCAGTACTTC
>once|TRBV18|-|TRBJ1-2
CASSPGQVNYGYTF
TGTGCCAGCTCACCGGGGCAGGTCAACTATGGCTACACCTTC
>-|TRBV10-1|TRBD1|TRBJ1-3
CAKHRGSSGNTIYF
TGCGCCAAACACAGGGGATCTTCTGGAAACACCATATATTTT
>once|TRBV18|TRBD2|TRBJ2-1
CASSPGLAGAGDAFF
TGTGCCAGCTCACCCGGACTAGCGGGGGCTGGGGACGCGTTCTTC
>-|TRBV4-1|TRBD1|TRBJ1-2
CASSQESRGQDYGYTF
TGCGCCAGCAGCCAAGAGTCCAGGGGGCAAGACTATGGCTACACCTTC
>-|TRBV7-2|TRBD2|TRBJ2-2
CASSPQSGGNTGELFF
TGTGCCAGCAGCCCCCAAAGCGGGGGGAACACCGGGGAGCTGTTTTTT
>few|TRBV4-1|TRBD1|TRBJ2-7
CASSQDFGDSYSYEQYF
TGCGCCAGCAGCCAAGATTTCGGGGACAGTTACTCCTACGAGCAGTACTTC
>-|TRBV28|-|TRBJ2-1
CASSLRTVGHNEQFF
TGTGCCAGCAGTTTGAGGACAGTGGGACACAATGAGCAGTTCTTC
>-|TRBV19|TRBD1|TRBJ1-1
CASSLRQDRGFAFF
TGTGCCAGTAGTTTAAGGCAGGACAGGGGGTTTGCTTTCTTT
>once|TRBV15|TRBD1|TRBJ1-6
CATSRDHGTGFSPLHF
TGTGCCACCAGCAGAGATCATGGGACAGGGTTTTCACCCCTCCACTTT
>-|TRBV15|-|TRBJ1-5
CATRSRGSGQPQHF
TGTGCCACCCGTAGCCGGGGTAGTGGGCAGCCCCAGCATTTT
>-|TRBV4-3|-|TRBJ1-6
CASSQDGRGQDSPLHF
TGCGCCAGCAGCCAAGACGGGAGGGGACAAGATTCACCCCTCCACTTT
>-|TRBV7-7|TRBD1|TRBJ2-5
CASSSGQGRQETQYF
TGTGCCAGCAGCTCCGGACAGGGTCGCCAAGAGACCCAGTACTTC
>-|TRBV4-2|TRBD1|TRBJ1-3
CASSLTRSRDRLNSGNTIYF
TGTGCCAGCAGTCTAACCCGGTCACGGGACAGATTGAACTCTGGAAACACCATATATTTT
>-|TRBV6-1|TRBD1|TRBJ1-2
CASSEAYTGGGYTF
TGTGCCAGCAGTGAAGCGTACACAGGGGGTGGCTACACCTTC
>-|TRBV27|TRBD1|TRBJ2-7
CASRTGYNEQYF
TGTGCCAGCAGGACAGGGTATAACGAGCAGTACTTC
>-|TRBV2|-|TRBJ1-6
CASSGRGSPLHF
TGTGCCAGCAGTGGGAGAGGTTCACCCCTCCACTTT
>-|TRBV15|TRBD2|TRBJ2-3
CATESGAGGTDTQYF
TGTGCCACGGAATCGGGAGCGGGGGGTACAGATACGCAGTATTTT
>-|TRBV5-5|-|TRBJ2-1
CASSSWTEGYEQFF
TGTGCCAGCAGCTCATGGACGGAGGGGTATGAGCAGTTCTTC
>-|TRBV5-1|TRBD1|TRBJ2-1
CASSLQGGTYNEQFF
TGCGCCAGCAGCTTACAGGGGGGAACCTACAATGAGCAGTTCTTC
>-|TRBV13|-|TRBJ2-5
CASSSSGVVGETQYF
TGTGCCAGCAGCAGCTCGGGGGTAGTCGGAGAGACCCAGTACTTC
>-|TRBV18|-|TRBJ1-4
CASSPVGSYATNEKLFF
TGTGCCAGCTCACCTGTGGGCAGCTACGCAACTAATGAAAAACTGTTTTTT
>-|TRBV27|-|TRBJ2-3
CASSLLTLEGIRTDTQYF
TGTGCCAGCAGTCTACTGACCCTAGAGGGCATTCGCACAGATACGCAGTATTTT
>-|TRBV6-1|-|TRBJ1-2
CASSEVQATQASGYTF
TGTGCCAGCAGTGAAGTTCAGGCGACCCAGGCATCTGGCTACACCTTC
>once|TRBV3-1/TRBV3-2|-|TRBJ2-2
CASTQPANTGELFF
TGTGCCAGCACCCAACCCGCGAACACCGGGGAGCTGTTTTTT
>-|TRBV29-1|TRBD2|TRBJ2-5
CSANRDPSGGTTQYF
TGCAGCGCTAATCGGGACCCCAGCGGGGGGACCACCCAGTACTTC
>-|TRBV19|-|TRBJ1-6
CASSTRGGENSPLHF
TGTGCCAGTAGTACCCGTGGAGGCGAAAATTCACCCCTCCACTTT
>-|TRBV3-1/TRBV3-2|-|TRBJ1-1
CASSQDRPGRTEAFF
TGTGCCAGCAGCCAAGATCGACCAGGGCGAACTGAAGCTTTCTTT
>once|TRBV3-1/TRBV3-2|-|TRBJ2-3
CASSQGGRTDTQYF
TGTGCCAGCAGCCAAGGTGGTAGAACAGATACGCAGTATTTT